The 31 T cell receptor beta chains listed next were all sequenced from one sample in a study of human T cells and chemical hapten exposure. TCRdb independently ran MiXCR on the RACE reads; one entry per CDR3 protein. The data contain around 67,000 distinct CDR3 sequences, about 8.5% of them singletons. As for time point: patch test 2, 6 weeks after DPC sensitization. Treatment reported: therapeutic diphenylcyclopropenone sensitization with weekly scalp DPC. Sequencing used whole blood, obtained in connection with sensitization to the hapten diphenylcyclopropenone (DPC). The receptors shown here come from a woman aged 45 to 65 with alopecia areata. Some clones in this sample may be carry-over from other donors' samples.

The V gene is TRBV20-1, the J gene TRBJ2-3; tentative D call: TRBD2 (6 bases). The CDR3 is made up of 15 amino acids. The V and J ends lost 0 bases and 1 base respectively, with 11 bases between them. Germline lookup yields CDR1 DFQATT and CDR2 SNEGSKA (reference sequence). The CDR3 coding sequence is TGCAGTGCTAGAGAAACGGGGGACCGCACAGATACGCAGTATTTT. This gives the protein CSARETGDRTDTQYF.

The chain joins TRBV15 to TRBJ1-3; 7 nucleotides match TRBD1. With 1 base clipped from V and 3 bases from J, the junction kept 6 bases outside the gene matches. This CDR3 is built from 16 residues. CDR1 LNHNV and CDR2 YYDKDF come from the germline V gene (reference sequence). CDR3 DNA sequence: TGTGCCACCAGCAGAGTCAGGGGGGCGGTTGGAAACACCATATATTTT. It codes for CATSRVRGAVGNTIYF.

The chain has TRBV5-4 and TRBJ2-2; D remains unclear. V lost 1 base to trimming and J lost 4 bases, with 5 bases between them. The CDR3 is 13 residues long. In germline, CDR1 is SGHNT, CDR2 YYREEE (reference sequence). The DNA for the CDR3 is TGTGCCAGCAGCTTGTCCGGCACCGGGGAGCTGTTTTTT. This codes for CASSLSGTGELFF.

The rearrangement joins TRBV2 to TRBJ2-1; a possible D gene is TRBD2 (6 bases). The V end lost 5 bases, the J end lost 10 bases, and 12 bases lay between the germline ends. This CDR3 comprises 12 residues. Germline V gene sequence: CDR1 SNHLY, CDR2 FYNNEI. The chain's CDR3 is CASSRGGSEQFF. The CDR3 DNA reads TGTGCCAGCAGTCGAGGAGGGTCCGAGCAGTTCTTC.

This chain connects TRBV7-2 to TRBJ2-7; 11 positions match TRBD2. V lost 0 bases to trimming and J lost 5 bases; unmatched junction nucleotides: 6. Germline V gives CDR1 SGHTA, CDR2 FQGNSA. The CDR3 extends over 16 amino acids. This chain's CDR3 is CASSLALAGEIHEQYF. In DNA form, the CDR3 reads TGTGCCAGCAGCTTAGCACTAGCGGGAGAAATCCACGAGCAGTACTTC.

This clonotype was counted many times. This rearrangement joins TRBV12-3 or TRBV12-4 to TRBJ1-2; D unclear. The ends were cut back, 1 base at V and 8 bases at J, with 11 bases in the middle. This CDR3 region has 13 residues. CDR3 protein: CASSLGSPIGYTF. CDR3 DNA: TGTGCCAGCAGTTTAGGCAGCCCCATCGGCTACACCTTC.

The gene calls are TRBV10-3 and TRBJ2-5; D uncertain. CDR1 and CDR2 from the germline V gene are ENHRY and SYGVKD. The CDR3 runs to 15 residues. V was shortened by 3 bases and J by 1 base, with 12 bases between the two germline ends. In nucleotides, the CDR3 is TGTGCCATCAGTGAACGCAGGAGCCCCCAAGAGACCCAGTACTTC. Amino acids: CAISERRSPQETQYF.

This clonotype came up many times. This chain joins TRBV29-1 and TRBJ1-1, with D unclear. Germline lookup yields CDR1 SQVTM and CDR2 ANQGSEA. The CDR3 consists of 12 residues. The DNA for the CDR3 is TGCTGCGGTTTGGTAGCGAACACTGAAGCTTTCTTT. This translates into CCGLVANTEAFF.

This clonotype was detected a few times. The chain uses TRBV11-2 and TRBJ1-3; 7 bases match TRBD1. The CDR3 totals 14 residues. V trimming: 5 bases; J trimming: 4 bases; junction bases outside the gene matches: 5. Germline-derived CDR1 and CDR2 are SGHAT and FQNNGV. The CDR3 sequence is CASSPGTEGNTIYF. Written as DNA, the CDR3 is TGTGCCAGCAGCCCGGGGACAGAGGGAAACACCATATATTTT. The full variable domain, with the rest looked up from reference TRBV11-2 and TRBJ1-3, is EAGVAQSPRYKIIEKRQSVAFWCNPISGHATLYWYQQILGQGPKLLIQFQNNGVVDDSQLPKDRFSAERLKGVDSTLKIQPAKLEDSAVYLCASSPGTEGNTIYFGEGSWLTVV.

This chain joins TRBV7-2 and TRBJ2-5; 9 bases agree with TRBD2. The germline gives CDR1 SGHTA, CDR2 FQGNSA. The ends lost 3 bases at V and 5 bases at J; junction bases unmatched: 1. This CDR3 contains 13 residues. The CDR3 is CASSFGLAETQYF. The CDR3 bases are TGTGCCAGCAGCTTTGGACTAGCGGAGACCCAGTACTTC.

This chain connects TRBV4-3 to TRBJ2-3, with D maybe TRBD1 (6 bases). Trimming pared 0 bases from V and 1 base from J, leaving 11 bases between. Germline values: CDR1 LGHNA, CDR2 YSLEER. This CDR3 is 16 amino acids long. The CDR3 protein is CASSQDIRGGTDTQYF. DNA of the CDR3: TGCGCCAGCAGCCAAGATATCAGGGGCGGCACAGATACGCAGTATTTT.

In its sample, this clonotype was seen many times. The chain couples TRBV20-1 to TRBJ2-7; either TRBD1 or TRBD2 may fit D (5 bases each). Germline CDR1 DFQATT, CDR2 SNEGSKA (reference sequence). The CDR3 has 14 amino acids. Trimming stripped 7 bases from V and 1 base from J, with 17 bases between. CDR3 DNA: TGCAGTGTCCAGAACCGGGACGGTTCCTACGAGCAGTACTTC. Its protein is CSVQNRDGSYEQYF.

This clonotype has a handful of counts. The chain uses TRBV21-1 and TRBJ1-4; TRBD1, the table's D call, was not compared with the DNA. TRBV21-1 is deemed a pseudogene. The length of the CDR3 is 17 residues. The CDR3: CASSNIVPHTTNEKLFF. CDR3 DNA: TGTGCCAGCAGCAATATCGTCCCTCATACAACTAATGAAAAACTGTTTTTT.

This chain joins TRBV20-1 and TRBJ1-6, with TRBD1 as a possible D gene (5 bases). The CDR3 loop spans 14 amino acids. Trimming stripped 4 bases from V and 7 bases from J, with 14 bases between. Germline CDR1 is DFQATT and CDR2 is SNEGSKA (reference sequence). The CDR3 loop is CSATTGTGNSPLHF. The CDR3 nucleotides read TGCAGTGCTACAACCGGCACAGGCAATTCACCCCTCCACTTT.

CDR3 protein: CASSRVSGGANTGELFF. The CDR3, as DNA: TGTGCCAGCAGCCGGGTCTCGGGGGGGGCCAACACCGGGGAGCTGTTTTTT. The rearrangement links TRBV4-2 to TRBJ2-2; 8 positions match TRBD2. CDR1 and CDR2 (germline): LGHNA, YNFKEQ. The CDR3 has 17 residues. V lost 4 bases and J lost 2; bases outside the gene matches: 9.

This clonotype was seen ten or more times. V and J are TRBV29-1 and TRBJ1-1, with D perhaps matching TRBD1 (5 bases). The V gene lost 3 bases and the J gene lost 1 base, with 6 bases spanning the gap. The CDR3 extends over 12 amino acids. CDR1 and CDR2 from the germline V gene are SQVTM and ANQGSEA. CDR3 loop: CSVDGGNTEAFF. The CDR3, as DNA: TGCAGCGTTGACGGGGGGAACACTGAAGCTTTCTTT.

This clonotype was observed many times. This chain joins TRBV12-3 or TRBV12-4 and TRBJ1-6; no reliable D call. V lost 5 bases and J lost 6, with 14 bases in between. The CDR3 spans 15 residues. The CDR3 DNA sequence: TGTGCCAGCAGTGTCCGGGCCCGATCTAATTCACCCCTCCACTTT. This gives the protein CASSVRARSNSPLHF.

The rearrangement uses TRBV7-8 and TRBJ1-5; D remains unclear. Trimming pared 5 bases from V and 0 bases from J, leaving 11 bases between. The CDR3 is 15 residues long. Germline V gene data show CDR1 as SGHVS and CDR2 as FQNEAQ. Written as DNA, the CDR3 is TGTGCCAGCAGCCCTTCTGATTATAGCAATCAGCCCCAGCATTTT. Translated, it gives CASSPSDYSNQPQHF.

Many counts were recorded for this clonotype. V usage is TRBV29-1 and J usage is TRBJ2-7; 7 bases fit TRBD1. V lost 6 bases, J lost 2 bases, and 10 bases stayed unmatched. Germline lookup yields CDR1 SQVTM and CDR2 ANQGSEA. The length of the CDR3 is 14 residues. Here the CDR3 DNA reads TGCAGCGTAACGACAGGGCTGCTTACCTACGAGCAGTACTTC. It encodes CSVTTGLLTYEQYF.

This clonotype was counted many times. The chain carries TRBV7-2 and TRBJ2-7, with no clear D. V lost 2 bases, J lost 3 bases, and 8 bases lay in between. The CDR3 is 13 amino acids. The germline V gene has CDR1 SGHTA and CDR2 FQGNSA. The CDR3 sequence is CASSLSTYYEQYF. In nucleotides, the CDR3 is TGTGCCAGCAGCTTATCTACCTACTACGAGCAGTACTTC.

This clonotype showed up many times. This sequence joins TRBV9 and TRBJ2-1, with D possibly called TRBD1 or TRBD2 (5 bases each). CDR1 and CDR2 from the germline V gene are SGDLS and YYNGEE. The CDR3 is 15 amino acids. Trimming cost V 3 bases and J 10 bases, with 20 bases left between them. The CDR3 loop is CASSADPGRLSEQFF. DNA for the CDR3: TGTGCCAGCAGCGCTGACCCGGGACGATTATCAGAGCAGTTCTTC.

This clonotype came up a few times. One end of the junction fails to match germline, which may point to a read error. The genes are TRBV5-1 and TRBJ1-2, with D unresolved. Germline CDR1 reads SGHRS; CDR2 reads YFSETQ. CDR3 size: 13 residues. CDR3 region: CASSLGSPIDLAF. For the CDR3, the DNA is TGCGCCAGCAGCTTGGGCAGCCCCATTGATTTGGCCTTC.

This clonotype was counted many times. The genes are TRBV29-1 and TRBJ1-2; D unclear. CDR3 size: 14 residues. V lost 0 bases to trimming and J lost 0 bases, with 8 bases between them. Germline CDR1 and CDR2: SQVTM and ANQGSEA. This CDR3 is CSVEELPPNYGYTF. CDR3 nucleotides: TGCAGCGTTGAAGAGCTCCCTCCTAACTATGGCTACACCTTC. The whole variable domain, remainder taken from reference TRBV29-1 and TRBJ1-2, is SAVISQKPSRDICQRGTSLTIQCQVDSQVTMMFWYRQQPGQSLTLIATANQGSEATYESGFVIDKFPISRPNLTFSTLTVSNMSPEDSSIYLCSVEELPPNYGYTFGSGTRLTVV.

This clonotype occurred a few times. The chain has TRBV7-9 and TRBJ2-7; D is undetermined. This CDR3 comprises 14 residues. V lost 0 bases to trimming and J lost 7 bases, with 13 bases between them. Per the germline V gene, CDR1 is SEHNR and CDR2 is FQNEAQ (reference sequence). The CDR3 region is CASSLALTGGEQYF. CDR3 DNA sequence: TGTGCCAGCAGCTTAGCGCTAACTGGTGGGGAGCAGTACTTC.

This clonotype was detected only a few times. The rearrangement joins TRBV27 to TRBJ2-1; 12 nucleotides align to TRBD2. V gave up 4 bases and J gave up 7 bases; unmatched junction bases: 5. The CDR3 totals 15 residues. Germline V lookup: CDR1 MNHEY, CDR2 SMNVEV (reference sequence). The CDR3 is CASSSLAGGRNEQFF. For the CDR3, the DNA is TGTGCCAGCAGTTCTCTAGCGGGAGGGAGGAATGAGCAGTTCTTC.

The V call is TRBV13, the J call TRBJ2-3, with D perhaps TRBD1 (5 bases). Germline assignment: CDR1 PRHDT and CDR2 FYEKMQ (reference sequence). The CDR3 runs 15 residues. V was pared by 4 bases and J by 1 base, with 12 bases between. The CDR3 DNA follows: TGTGCCAGCAGCTCAGGGCCGCTCGGCACAGATACGCAGTATTTT. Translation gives CASSSGPLGTDTQYF.

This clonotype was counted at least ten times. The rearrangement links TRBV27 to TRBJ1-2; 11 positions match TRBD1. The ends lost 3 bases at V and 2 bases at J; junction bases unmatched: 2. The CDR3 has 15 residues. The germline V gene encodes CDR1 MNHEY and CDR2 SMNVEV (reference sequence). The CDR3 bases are TGTGCCAGCAGTTTCGGACAGGGGGCGAACTATGGCTACACCTTC. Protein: CASSFGQGANYGYTF.

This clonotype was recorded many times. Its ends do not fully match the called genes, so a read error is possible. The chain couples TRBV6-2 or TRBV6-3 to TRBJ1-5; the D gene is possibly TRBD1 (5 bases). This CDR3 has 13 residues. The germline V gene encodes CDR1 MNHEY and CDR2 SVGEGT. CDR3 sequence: CASNYQGGQPQHF. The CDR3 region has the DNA TGTGCCAGCAATTACCAGGGCGGTCAGCCCCAGCATTTT.

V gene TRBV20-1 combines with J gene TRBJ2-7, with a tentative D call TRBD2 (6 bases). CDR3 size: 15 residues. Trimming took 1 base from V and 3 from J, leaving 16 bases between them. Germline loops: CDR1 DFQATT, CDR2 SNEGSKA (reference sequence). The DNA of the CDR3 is TGCAGTGCTAGAGTTAGGGACTCGGCAGTCTACGAGCAGTACTTC. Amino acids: CSARVRDSAVYEQYF.

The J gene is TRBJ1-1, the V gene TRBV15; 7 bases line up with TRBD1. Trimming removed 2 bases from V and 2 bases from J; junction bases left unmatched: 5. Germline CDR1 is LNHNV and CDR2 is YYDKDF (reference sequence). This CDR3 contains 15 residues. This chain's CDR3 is CATSRSTGPNTEAFF. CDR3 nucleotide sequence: TGTGCCACCAGCAGATCGACAGGGCCAAACACTGAAGCTTTCTTT. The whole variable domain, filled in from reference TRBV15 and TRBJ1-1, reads DAMVIQNPRYQVTQFGKPVTLSCSQTLNHNVMYWYQQKSSQAPKLLFHYYDKDFNNEADTPDNFQSRRPNTSFCFLDIRSPGLGDTAMYLCATSRSTGPNTEAFFGQGTRLTVV.

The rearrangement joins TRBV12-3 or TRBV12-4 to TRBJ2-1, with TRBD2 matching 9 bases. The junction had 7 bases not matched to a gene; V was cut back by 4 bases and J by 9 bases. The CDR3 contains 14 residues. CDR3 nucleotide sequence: TGTGCCAGCAGTTCCCGACTAGCGGAGGCTGAGCAGTTCTTC. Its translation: CASSSRLAEAEQFF.